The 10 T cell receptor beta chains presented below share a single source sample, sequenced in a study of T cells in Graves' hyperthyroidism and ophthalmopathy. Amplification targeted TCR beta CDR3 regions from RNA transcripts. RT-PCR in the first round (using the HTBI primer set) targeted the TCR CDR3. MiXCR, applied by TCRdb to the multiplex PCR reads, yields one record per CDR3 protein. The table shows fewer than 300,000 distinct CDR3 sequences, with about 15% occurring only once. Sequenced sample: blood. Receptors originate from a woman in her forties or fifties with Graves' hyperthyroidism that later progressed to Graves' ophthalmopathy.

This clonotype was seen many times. The CDR3 reads CASSEGARGYEQYF. For the CDR3, the DNA is TGTGCCAGCAGTGAAGGGGCCAGGGGGTACGAGCAGTACTTC. This sequence joins TRBV2 and TRBJ2-7; 7 bases match TRBD1. V gave up 1 base and J gave up 4 bases; unmatched junction bases: 4. In germline, CDR1 is SNHLY, CDR2 FYNNEI. CDR3 length equals 14 residues. Together with reference TRBV2 and TRBJ2-7, the CDR3 gives the full variable domain: EPEVTQTPSHQVTQMGQEVILRCVPISNHLYFYWYRQILGQKVEFLVSFYNNEISEKSEIFDDQFSVERPDGSNFTLKIRSTKLEDSAMYFCASSEGARGYEQYFGPGTRLTVT.

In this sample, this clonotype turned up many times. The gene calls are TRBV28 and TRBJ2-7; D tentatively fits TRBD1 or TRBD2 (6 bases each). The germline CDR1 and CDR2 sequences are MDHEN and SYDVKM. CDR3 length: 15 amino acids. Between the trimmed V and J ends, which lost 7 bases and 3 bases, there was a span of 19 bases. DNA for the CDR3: TGTGCCAGCACTCCCTACGGGGGCGGAGGCTACGAGCAGTACTTC. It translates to CASTPYGGGGYEQYF.

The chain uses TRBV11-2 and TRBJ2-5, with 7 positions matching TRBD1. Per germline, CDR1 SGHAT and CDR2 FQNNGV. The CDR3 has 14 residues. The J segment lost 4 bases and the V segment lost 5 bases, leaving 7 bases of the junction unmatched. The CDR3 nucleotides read TGTGCCAGCAGCCGGGACAGAACGGGAGAGACCCAGTACTTC. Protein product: CASSRDRTGETQYF.

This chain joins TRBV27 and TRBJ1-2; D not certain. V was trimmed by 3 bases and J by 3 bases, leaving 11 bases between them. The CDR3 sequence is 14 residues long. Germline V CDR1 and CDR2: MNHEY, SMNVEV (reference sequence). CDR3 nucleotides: TGTGCCAGCAGTTTGACGTCCGGCGACTATGGCTACACCTTC. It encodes CASSLTSGDYGYTF.

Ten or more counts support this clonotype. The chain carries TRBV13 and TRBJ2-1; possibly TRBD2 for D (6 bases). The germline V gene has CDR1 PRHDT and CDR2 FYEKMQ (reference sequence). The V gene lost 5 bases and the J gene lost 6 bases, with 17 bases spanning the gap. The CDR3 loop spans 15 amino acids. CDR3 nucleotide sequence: TGTGCCAGCAGCCATGGCGGGATCTCTACCAATGAGCAGTTCTTC. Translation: CASSHGGISTNEQFF.

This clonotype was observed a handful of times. Written as DNA, the CDR3 is TGTGCCAGCAGTGAAAGGGGGGGCCAGTTCCATCAGCCCCAGCATTTT. Its translation is CASSERGGQFHQPQHF. This chain links TRBV2 with TRBJ1-5, with D possibly TRBD1 on 6 matching bases. Trimming removed 2 bases from V and 5 bases from J, with 16 bases in between. This CDR3 has 16 residues. Germline CDR1 and CDR2: SNHLY and FYNNEI.

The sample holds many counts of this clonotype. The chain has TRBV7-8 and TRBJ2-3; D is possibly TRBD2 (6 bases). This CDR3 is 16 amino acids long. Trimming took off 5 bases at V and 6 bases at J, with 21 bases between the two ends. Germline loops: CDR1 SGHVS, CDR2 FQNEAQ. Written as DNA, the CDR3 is TGTGCCAGCAGCCCCAGACAGTCCTCTCGGGGGGATACGCAGTATTTT. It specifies CASSPRQSSRGDTQYF.

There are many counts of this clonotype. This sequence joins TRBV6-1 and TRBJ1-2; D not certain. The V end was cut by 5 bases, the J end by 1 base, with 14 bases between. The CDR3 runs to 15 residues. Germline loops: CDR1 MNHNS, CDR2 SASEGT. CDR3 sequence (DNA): TGTGCCAGCAGTTCCCTCGTACAGATTAACTATGGCTACACCTTC. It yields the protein CASSSLVQINYGYTF.

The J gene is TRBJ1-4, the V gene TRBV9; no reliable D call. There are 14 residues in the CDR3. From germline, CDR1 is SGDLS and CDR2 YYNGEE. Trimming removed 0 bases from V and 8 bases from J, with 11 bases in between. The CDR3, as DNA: TGTGCCAGCAGCGTAGGTGAAGGGTACGAAAAACTGTTTTTT. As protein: CASSVGEGYEKLFF. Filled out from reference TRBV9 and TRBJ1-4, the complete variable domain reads DSGVTQTPKHLITATGQRVTLRCSPRSGDLSVYWYQQSLDQGLQFLIQYYNGEERAKGNILERFSAQQFPDLHSELNLSSLELGDSALYFCASSVGEGYEKLFFGSGTQLSVL.

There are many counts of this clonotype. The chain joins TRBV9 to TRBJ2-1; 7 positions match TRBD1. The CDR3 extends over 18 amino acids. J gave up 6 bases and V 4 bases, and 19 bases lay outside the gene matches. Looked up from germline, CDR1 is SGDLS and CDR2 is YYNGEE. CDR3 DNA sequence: TGTGCCAGCAGCAACCCAGGGGGTAGATCCTACGTCGGCAATGAGCAGTTCTTC. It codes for CASSNPGGRSYVGNEQFF. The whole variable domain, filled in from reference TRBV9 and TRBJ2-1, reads DSGVTQTPKHLITATGQRVTLRCSPRSGDLSVYWYQQSLDQGLQFLIQYYNGEERAKGNILERFSAQQFPDLHSELNLSSLELGDSALYFCASSNPGGRSYVGNEQFFGPGTRLTVL.